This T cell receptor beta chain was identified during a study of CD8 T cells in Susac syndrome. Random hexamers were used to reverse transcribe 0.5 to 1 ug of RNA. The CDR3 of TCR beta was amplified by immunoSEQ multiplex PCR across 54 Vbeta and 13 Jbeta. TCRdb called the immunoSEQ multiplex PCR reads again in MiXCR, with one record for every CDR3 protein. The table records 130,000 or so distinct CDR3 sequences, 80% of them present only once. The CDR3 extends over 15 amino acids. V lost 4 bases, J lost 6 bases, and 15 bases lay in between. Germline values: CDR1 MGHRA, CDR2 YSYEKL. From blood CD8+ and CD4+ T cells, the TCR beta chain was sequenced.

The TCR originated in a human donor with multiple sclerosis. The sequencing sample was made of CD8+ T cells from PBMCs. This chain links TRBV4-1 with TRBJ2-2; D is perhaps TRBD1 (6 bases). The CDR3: CASSRITGQPGELFF. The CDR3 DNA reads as TGCGCCAGCAGCCGAATCACGGGACAACCCGGGGAGCTGTTTTTT.